This TCR beta chain was captured in a study of blood T cell repertoires in COVID-19. Study details: The study drew acute and convalescent COVID-19 samples from the United States, Italy and Spain.

Unmatched junction bases numbered 2, after V lost 6 bases and J lost 3 bases. The CDR3 length is 14 residues. The germline CDR1 and CDR2 sequences are MNHEY and SMNVEV (reference sequence). In its sample, this clone was seen a few times. Original methodology: By means of reference gene primer amplification, nucleated cell counts were estimated. Profiled with immunoSEQ multiplex PCR; TCRdb holds only in-frame clones, not every one. V, J and clone size derive from that table, while D and trimming were established from the DNA sequence. The data show about 91,000 clones, more than 70% seen once. Input material: peripheral blood. V gene TRBV27 combines with J gene TRBJ1-5; 10 bases are a match to TRBD1. The TCR originated in a woman over 75 with active COVID-19. The CDR3 DNA is TGTGCCAGCAGGACAGGGGGCAACAATCAGCCCCAGCATTTT. As protein: CASRTGGNNQPQHF.